This TCR beta chain was retrieved from a study of blood T cell repertoires in COVID-19. Study background: Italy, Spain and the United States were the sources of the convalescent and acute COVID-19 samples. The analysed material was cDNA or gDNA that came from T cells, B-cell-depleted T cells, or PBMCs.

Sequenced by immunoSEQ multiplex PCR; TCRdb stores in-frame clones only, minus some. The sample includes fewer than 250,000 clones, around 85% of them seen just once. The CDR3 has 14 amino acids. V was trimmed by 0 bases and J by 7 bases, leaving 14 bases between them. CDR1 and CDR2 (germline): SGHDT, YYEEEE. This TCR derives from a woman aged 60 to 75 with active or convalescent COVID-19. The V gene is TRBV5-6, the J gene TRBJ2-7; possible D gene TRBD2, 6 bases. The sample taken for sequencing was peripheral blood. DNA for the CDR3: TGTGCCAGCAGCTTGGGGACTACCAAAATGGAGCAGTACTTC. As protein: CASSLGTTKMEQYF.